In its sample, the clone carrying this TCR beta chain was seen a few times. Profiled with immunoSEQ multiplex PCR; TCRdb holds only in-frame clones, not every one. The sample records around 320,000 clones, about nine tenths being singletons. The germline CDR1 and CDR2 sequences are SGHTA and FQGNSA. The CDR3 extends over 16 amino acids. Trimming removed 6 bases at V and 2 bases at J, with 17 bases between. The sample originates from a study of blood T cell repertoires in COVID-19. The sequenced material came from peripheral blood. The chain uses TRBV7-2 and TRBJ2-1, with a tentative D call TRBD1 (5 bases). The receptor was isolated from a woman aged 30 to 39 with COVID-19, enrolled during active disease. The CDR3, as DNA: TGTGCCAGCAGGGGGCTTCTCGGGCCAACCTACAATGAGCAGTTCTTC. This codes for CASRGLLGPTYNEQFF.